The 4 T cell receptor beta chains in this list originate from one sample, sequenced in a study of shared clonotypes between healthy human individuals (dated by TCRdb to the early 2020s). The library was made by the immunoSEQ multiplex PCR assay. TCRdb carries this immuneACCESS record with in-frame sequences only. Its versions omit some clonotypes, under half of them owing to an unresolved V gene in the studies checked, with the rest unexplained. Within this sample are some 500,000 clones, with 75% to 80% of them counted one time only. The ten largest make up around 12% of the sample. What was sequenced was PBMCs. The receptors were gathered from a woman aged 35 to 49 in good health. Some clones in this sample may be carry-over from other donors' samples.

The rearrangement joins TRBV5-5 to TRBJ2-5; D is possibly TRBD2 (7 bases). The CDR3 has 15 residues. Germline lookup yields CDR1 SGHKS and CDR2 YYEKEE (reference sequence). Trimming took 3 bases from V and 5 from J, leaving 17 bases between them. CDR3 DNA sequence: TGTGCCAGCAGCTCTGGGGGGGCTGGTATGGAGACCCAGTACTTC. This encodes CASSSGGAGMETQYF.

The V call is TRBV14, the J call TRBJ2-7, with 13 bases lining up with TRBD2. The CDR3 covers 17 residues. V trimming: 1 base; J trimming: 4 bases; junction bases outside the gene matches: 7. Germline CDR1 SGHDN, CDR2 FVKESK. CDR3 sequence: CASSQGLAGGLGYEQYF. The DNA for the CDR3 is TGTGCCAGCAGCCAAGGACTAGCGGGAGGTTTAGGTTACGAGCAGTACTTC.

This clone was counted a few times. The chain uses TRBV19 and TRBJ2-2, with 8 bases that match TRBD1. CDR3 length: 17 amino acids. The germline CDR1 and CDR2 sequences are LNHDA and SQIVND (reference sequence). J gave up 1 base and V 5 bases, and 9 bases lay outside the gene matches. The CDR3 here is CASSVIRGTGNTGELFF. Here the CDR3 DNA reads TGTGCCAGTAGTGTCATTAGAGGGACAGGGAACACCGGGGAGCTGTTTTTT.

Concerning this clone itself: Being one base from a much bigger clone, this may be a read error. The same CDR3 also results from other DNA sequences found in this sample. The chain uses TRBV5-1 and TRBJ2-1; 7 bases are a match to TRBD2. Per the germline V gene, CDR1 is SGHRS and CDR2 is YFSETQ. This CDR3 has 14 amino acids. The V gene end was trimmed by 2 bases and the J gene end by 6 bases; junction bases not matched to a gene: 5. The chain's CDR3 is CASSLSGGPNEQFF. The CDR3 DNA is TGCGCCAGCAGCTTATCGGGAGGTCCCAATGAGCAGTTCTTC.